This T cell receptor (beta chain) was recovered during a study of T cell clones after liver transplantation. Study-wide results and caveats: In two subjects, few donor cells limited the measurable donor-reactive repertoire. Rather than being deleted, graft donor-reactive T cells may have moved into the graft. Conclusions were preliminary, with small, heterogeneous patient groups.

The germline V gene encodes CDR1 SEHNR and CDR2 FQNEAQ (reference sequence). The CDR3 consists of 12 residues. Trimming took off 4 bases at V and 11 bases at J, with 13 bases between the two ends. To note about this clone: No antigen is known for it.

Here immunoSEQ multiplex PCR was the method, and the copy in TCRdb shows in-frame clones only, minus some. The sample yields about 74,000 clones, roughly 80% seen once. V and J are TRBV7-9 and TRBJ2-3, with TRBD2 as a possible D gene (6 bases). This specimen consisted of CD4+ T cells from blood, obtained before liver transplant. This TCR came from a human donor who received a liver transplant. For the CDR3, the DNA is TGTGCCAGCAGCTCCCGTGTGGAGGGGCAGTATTTT. It specifies CASSSRVEGQYF.